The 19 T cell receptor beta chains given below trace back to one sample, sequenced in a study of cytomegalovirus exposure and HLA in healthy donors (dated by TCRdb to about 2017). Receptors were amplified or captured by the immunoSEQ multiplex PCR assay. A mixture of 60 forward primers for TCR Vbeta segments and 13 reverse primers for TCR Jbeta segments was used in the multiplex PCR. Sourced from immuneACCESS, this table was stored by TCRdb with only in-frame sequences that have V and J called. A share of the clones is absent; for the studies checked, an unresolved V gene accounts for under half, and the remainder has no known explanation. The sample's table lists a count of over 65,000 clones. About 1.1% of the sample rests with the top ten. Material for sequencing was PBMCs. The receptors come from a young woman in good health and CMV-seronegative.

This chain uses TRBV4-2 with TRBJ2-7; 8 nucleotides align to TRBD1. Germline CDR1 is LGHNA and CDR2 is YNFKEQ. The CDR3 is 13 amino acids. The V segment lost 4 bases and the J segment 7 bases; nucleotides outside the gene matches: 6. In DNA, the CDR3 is TGTGCCAGCAGCCTCGGACAGGGTTTAGAGCAGTACTTC. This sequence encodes CASSLGQGLEQYF.

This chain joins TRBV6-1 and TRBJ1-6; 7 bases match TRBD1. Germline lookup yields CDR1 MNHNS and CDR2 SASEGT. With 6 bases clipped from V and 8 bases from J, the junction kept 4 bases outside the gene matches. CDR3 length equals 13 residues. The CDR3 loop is CASRGQIDSPLHF. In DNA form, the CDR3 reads TGTGCCAGCAGGGGACAGATAGATTCACCCCTCCACTTT.

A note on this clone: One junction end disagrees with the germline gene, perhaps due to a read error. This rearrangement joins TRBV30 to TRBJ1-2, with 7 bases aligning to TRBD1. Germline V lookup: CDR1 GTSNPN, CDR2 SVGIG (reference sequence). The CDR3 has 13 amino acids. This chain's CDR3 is CAWSVRKQGPLDF. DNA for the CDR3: TGTGCCTGGAGTGTACGTAAACAGGGGCCCCTAGACTTC.

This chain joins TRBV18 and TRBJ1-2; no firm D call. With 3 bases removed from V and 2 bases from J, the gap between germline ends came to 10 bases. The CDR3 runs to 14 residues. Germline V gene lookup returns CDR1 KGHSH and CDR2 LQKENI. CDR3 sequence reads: CASSPSSRNYGYTF. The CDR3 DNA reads TGTGCCAGCTCACCCTCGTCGAGAAACTATGGCTACACCTTC.

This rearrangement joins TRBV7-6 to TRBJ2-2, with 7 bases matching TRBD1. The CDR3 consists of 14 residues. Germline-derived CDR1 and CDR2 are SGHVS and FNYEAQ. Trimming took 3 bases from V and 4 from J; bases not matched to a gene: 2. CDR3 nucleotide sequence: TGTGCCAGCAGCTTCCGACAGGGCACCGGGGAGCTGTTTTTT. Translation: CASSFRQGTGELFF.

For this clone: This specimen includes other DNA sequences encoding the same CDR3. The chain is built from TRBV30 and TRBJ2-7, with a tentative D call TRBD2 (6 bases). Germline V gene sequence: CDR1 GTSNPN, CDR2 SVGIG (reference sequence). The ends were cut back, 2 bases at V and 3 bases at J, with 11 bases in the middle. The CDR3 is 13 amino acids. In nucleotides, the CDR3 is TGTGCCTGGAGTCGGGGGACCAACTACGAGCAGTACTTC. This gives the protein CAWSRGTNYEQYF. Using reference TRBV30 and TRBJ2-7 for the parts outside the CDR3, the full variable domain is SQTIHQWPATLVQPVGSPLSLECTVEGTSNPNLYWYRQAAGRGLQLLFYSVGIGQISSEVPQNLSASRPQDRQFILSSKKLLLSDSGFYLCAWSRGTNYEQYFGPGTRLTVT.

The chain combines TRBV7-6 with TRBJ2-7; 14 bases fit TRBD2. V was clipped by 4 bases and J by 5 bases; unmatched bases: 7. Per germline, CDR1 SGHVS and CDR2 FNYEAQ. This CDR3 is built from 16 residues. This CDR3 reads CASSSRLAGGPNEQYF. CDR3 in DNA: TGTGCCAGCAGCTCCCGACTAGCGGGAGGGCCAAACGAGCAGTACTTC.

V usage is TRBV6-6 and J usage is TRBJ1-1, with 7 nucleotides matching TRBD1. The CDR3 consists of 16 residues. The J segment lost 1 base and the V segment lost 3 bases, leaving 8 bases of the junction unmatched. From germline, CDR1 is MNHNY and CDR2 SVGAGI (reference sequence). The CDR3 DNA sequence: TGTGCCAGCAGTTATAATATAGGGGGCGGGAACACTGAAGCTTTCTTT. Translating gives CASSYNIGGGNTEAFF.

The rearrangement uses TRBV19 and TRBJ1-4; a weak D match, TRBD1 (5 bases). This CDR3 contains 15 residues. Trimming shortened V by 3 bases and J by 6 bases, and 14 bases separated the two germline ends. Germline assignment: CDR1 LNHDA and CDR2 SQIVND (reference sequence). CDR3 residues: CASSILQGADEKLFF. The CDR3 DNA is TGTGCCAGTAGTATCTTACAAGGGGCTGATGAAAAACTGTTTTTT.

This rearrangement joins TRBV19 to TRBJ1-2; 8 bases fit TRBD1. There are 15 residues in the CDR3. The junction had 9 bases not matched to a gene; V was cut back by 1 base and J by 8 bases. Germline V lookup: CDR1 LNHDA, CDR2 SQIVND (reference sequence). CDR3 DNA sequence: TGTGCCAGTAGTATAGGAGGACAGGGATCTGGCGGCTACACCTTC. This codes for CASSIGGQGSGGYTF.

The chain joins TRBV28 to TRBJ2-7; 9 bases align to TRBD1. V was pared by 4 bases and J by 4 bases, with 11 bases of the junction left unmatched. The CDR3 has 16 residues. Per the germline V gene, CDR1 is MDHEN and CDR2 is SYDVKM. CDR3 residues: CASSSPSGTGFYEQYF. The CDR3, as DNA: TGTGCCAGCAGTTCCCCCTCCGGGACAGGGTTTTACGAGCAGTACTTC. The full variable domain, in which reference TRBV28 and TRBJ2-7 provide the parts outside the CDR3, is DVKVTQSSRYLVKRTGEKVFLECVQDMDHENMFWYRQDPGLGLRLIYFSYDVKMKEKGDIPEGYSVSREKKERFSLILESASTNQTSMYLCASSSPSGTGFYEQYFGPGTRLTVT.

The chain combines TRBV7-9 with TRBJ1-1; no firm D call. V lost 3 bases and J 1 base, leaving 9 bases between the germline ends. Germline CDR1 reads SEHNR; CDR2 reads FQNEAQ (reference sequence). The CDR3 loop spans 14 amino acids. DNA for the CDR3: TGTGCCAGCAGCTTGGTACGGGGGAACACTGAAGCTTTCTTT. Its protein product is CASSLVRGNTEAFF.

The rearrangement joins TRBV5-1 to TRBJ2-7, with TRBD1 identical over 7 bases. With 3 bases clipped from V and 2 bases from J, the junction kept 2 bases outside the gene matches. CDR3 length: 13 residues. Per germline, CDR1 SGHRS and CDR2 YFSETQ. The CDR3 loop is CASSYGQAYEQYF. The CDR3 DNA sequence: TGCGCCAGCAGCTACGGACAGGCCTACGAGCAGTACTTC.

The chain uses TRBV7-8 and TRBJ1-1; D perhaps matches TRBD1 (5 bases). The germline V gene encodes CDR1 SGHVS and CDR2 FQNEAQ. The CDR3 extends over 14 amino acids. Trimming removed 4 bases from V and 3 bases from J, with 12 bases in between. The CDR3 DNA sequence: TGTGCCAGCAGCTATCAGGGAAGTGACACTGAAGCTTTCTTT. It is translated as CASSYQGSDTEAFF.

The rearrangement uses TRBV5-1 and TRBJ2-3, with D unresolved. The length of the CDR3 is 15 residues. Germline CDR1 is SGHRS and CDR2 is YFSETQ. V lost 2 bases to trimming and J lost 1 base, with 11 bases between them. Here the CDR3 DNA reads TGCGCCAGCAGCTTCTCCCCTCGGGGCACAGATACGCAGTATTTT. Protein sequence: CASSFSPRGTDTQYF.

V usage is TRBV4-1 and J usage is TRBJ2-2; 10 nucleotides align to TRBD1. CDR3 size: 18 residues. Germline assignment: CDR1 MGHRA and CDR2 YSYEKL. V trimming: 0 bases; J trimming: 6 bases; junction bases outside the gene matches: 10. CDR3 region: CASSQDRDRGFWAGELFF. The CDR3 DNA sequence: TGCGCCAGCAGCCAAGATCGGGACAGGGGCTTCTGGGCCGGGGAGCTGTTTTTT.

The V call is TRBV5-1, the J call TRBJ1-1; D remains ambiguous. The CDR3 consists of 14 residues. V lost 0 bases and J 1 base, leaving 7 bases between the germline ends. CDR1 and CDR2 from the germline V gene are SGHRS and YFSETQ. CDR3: CASSLGPSNTEAFF. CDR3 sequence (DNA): TGCGCCAGCAGCTTGGGTCCCTCGAACACTGAAGCTTTCTTT.

The DNA for the CDR3 is TGCGCCAGCAGCTTGTCGACAGGGGGTTACGAGCAGTACTTC. Translated: CASSLSTGGYEQYF. The rearrangement links TRBV5-1 to TRBJ2-7; 9 bases match TRBD1. The CDR3 contains 14 residues. Germline V gene data show CDR1 as SGHRS and CDR2 as YFSETQ. The ends lost 1 base at V and 4 bases at J; junction bases unmatched: 3.

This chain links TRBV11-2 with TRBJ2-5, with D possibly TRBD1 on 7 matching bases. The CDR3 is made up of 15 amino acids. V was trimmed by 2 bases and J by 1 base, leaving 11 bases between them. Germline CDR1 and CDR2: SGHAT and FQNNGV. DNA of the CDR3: TGTGCCAGCAGCTTACAGGGGGGTTCCCAAGAGACCCAGTACTTC. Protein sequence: CASSLQGGSQETQYF. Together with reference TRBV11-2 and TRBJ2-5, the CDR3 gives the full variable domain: EAGVAQSPRYKIIEKRQSVAFWCNPISGHATLYWYQQILGQGPKLLIQFQNNGVVDDSQLPKDRFSAERLKGVDSTLKIQPAKLEDSAVYLCASSLQGGSQETQYFGPGTRLLVL.